This T cell receptor beta chain originates from a study of shared clonotypes between healthy human individuals. The study drew all its donors from Caucasian adults living in Nashville, Tennessee. The protocol was immunoSEQ multiplex PCR, while the TCRdb copy is restricted to in-frame clones and leaves out a portion. The sample lists 2 million to 3 million clones; under 95% were seen once. On this clone itself: Its matching antigen is unknown.

Study conclusions and caveats: Apart from blood, nothing was sampled; tissue repertoires likely differ. Sharing across a few donors was seen in 4% to 6.5% of naive CD4 clonotypes.

The sequence was obtained from a man between 18 and 29 years old in good health. Some clones in this sample may be carry-over from other donors' samples. Sequenced material: naive CD4+ T cells from PBMCs. The sample's subset: CD45RA+ positively selected.

The CDR3 reads CASSEGQPNSPLHF. CDR3 sequence (DNA): TGCGCCAGCAGCGAGGGCCAACCTAATTCACCCCTCCACTTT. V gene TRBV5-1 combines with J gene TRBJ1-6; no clear D. The CDR3 is 14 residues long. Trimming took off 4 bases at V and 6 bases at J, with 11 bases between the two ends. Looked up from germline, CDR1 is SGHRS and CDR2 is YFSETQ.